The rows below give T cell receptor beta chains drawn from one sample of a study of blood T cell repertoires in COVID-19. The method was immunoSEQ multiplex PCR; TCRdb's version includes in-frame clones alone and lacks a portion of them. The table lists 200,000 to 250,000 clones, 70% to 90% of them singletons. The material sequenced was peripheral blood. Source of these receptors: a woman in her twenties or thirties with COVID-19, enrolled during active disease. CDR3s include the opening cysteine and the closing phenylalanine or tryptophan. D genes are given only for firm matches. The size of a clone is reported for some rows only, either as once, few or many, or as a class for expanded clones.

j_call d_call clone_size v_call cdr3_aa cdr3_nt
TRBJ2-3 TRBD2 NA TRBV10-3 CAISEALGLAGAYTDTQYF TGTGCCATCAGTGAGGCATTGGGACTAGCGGGGGCCTACACAGATACGCAGTATTTT
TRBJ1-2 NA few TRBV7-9 CASSARGGLGGYTF TGTGCCAGCAGCGCTAGGGGGGGACTAGGTGGCTACACCTTC
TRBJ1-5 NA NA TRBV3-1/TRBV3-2 CASSPGGQLNQPQHF TGTGCCAGCAGCCCGGGGGGCCAGCTCAATCAGCCCCAGCATTTT
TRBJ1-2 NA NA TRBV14 CASSHSGRGVGYTF TGTGCCAGCAGCCACAGCGGAAGAGGAGTCGGCTACACCTTC
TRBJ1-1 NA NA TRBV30 CAWSVLDSTEAFF TGTGCCTGGAGTGTCTTGGACAGCACTGAAGCTTTCTTT
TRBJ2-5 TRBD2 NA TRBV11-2 CASSIGTSGAQETQYF TGTGCCAGCAGCATCGGGACTAGCGGAGCCCAAGAGACCCAGTACTTC
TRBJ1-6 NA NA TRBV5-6 CASSPQGAHNSPLHF TGTGCCAGCAGCCCACAGGGTGCGCATAATTCACCCCTCCACTTT
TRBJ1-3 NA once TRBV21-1 CASSSGQGLSEALIISGNTIYF TGTGCCAGCAGTTCAGGACAGGGACTATCCGAGGCGCTTATAATCTCTGGAAACACCATATATTTT
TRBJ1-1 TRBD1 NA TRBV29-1 CSVVTGVTEAFF TGCAGCGTAGTGACAGGGGTCACTGAAGCTTTCTTT
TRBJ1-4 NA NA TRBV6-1 CASRSKETTNEKLFF TGTGCCAGCAGGTCAAAGGAGACAACTAATGAAAAACTGTTTTTT
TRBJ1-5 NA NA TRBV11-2 CASSVEAGLHQPQHF TGTGCCAGCAGCGTAGAGGCAGGGTTACATCAGCCCCAGCATTTT
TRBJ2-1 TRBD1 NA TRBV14 CASSQWGQAYNEQFF TGTGCCAGCAGCCAGTGGGGACAGGCCTACAATGAGCAGTTCTTC
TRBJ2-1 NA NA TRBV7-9 CASSFSGLGNEQFF TGTGCCAGCAGCTTTTCGGGACTGGGGAATGAGCAGTTCTTC